Sequencing of this T cell receptor beta chain was carried out in a study of blood T cell repertoires in COVID-19. Turning to the study itself: The United States, Italy and Spain provided the acute and convalescent COVID-19 samples.

Clones were read by immunoSEQ multiplex PCR, and TCRdb kept only the in-frame ones, dropping some. The top ten hold around 11% of the sample, which has approximately 300,000 clones, roughly 86% seen once. The receptor comes from a woman in her twenties or thirties with COVID-19, enrolled during active disease. Sequenced input: peripheral blood.

The CDR3 reads CASSLTGGPNEQYF. The DNA of the CDR3 is TGTGCCAGCAGCCTTACAGGGGGTCCTAACGAGCAGTACTTC. V and J are TRBV11-2 and TRBJ2-7; TRBD1 aligns across 8 bases. There are 14 residues in the CDR3. Trimming took 5 bases from V and 5 from J; bases not matched to a gene: 8. The germline V gene has CDR1 SGHAT and CDR2 FQNNGV. Full variable domain (missing parts from reference TRBV11-2 and TRBJ2-7): EAGVAQSPRYKIIEKRQSVAFWCNPISGHATLYWYQQILGQGPKLLIQFQNNGVVDDSQLPKDRFSAERLKGVDSTLKIQPAKLEDSAVYLCASSLTGGPNEQYFGPGTRLTVT.